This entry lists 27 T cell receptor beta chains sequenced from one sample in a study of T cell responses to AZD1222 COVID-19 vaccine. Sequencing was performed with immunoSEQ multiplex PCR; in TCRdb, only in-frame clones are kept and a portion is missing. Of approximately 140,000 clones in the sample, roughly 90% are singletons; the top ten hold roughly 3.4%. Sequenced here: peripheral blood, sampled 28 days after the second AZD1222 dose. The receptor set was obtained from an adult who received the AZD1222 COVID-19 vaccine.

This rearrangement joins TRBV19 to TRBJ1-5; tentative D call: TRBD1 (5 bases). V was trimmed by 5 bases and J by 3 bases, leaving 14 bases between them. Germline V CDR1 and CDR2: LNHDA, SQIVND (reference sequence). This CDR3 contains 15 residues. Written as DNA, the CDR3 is TGTGCCAGTAGTGAGAATAGGGGCTACAATCAGCCCCAGCATTTT. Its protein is CASSENRGYNQPQHF.

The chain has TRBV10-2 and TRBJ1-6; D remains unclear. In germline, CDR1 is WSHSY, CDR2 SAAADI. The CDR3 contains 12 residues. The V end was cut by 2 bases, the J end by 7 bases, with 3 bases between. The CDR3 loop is CASSEINSPLHF. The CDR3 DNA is TGCGCCAGCAGTGAGATCAATTCACCCCTCCACTTT.

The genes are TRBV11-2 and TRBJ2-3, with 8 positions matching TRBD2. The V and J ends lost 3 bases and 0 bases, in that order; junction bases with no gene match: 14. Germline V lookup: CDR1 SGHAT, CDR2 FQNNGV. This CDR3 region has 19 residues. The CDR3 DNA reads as TGTGCCAGCAGCTTTTTTTCGGGACTAGGGGTTACTAGCACAGATACGCAGTATTTT. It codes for CASSFFSGLGVTSTDTQYF.

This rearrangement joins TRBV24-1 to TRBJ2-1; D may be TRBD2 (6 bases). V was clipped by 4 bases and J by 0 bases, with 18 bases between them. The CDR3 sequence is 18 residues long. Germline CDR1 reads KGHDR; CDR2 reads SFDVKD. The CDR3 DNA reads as TGTGCCACCAGTGAACACGGGACTGCCCGTAGCTCCTACAATGAGCAGTTCTTC. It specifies CATSEHGTARSSYNEQFF.

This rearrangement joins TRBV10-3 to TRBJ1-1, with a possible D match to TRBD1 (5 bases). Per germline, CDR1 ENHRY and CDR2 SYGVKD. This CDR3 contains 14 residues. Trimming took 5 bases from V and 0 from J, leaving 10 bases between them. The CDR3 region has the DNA TGTGCCATCAGTTCATTAGGGGTGAACACTGAAGCTTTCTTT. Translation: CAISSLGVNTEAFF.

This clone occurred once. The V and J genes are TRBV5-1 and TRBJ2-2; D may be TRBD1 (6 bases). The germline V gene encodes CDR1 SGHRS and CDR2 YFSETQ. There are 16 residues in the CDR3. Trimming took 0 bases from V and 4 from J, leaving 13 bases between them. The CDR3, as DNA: TGCGCCAGCAGCTTGGTGCCAGGGGTCATCACCGGGGAGCTGTTTTTT. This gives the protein CASSLVPGVITGELFF.

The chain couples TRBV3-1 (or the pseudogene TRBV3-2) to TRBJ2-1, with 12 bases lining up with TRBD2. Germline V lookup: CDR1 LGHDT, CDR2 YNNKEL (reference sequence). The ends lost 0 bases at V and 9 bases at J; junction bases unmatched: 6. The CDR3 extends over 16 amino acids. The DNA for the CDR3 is TGTGCCAGCAGCCAAGATCCCCTAGCGGGAGGGCTTGAGCAGTTCTTC. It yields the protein CASSQDPLAGGLEQFF.

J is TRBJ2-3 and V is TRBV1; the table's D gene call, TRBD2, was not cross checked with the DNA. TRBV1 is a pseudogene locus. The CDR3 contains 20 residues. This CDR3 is CTSSHSPSGNQSISTDTQYF. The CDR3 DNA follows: TGCACCAGCAGCCACAGTCCTAGCGGGAACCAATCCATTAGCACAGATACGCAGTATTTT.

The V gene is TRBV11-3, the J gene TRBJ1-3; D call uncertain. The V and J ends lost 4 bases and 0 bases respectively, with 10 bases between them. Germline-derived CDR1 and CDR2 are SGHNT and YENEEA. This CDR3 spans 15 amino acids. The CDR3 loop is CASSSDWNSGNTIYF. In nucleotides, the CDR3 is TGTGCCAGCAGCTCAGACTGGAACTCTGGAAACACCATATATTTT.

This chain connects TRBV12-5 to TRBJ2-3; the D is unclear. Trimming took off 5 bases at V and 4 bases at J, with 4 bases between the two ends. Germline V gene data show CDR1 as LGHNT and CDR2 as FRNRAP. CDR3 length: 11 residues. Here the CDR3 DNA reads TGTGCTAGTGGTGCGCCAGATACGCAGTATTTT. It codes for CASGAPDTQYF.

The CDR3 protein is CASSEHSDRANEQFF. CDR3 coding DNA: TGTGCCAGCAGTGAACATTCGGACAGGGCGAATGAGCAGTTCTTC. The chain has TRBV25-1 and TRBJ2-1; the match to TRBD1 covers 8 bases. From germline, CDR1 is MGHDK and CDR2 SYGVNS. V was clipped by 2 bases and J by 7 bases; unmatched bases: 7. This CDR3 spans 15 amino acids.

The chain's CDR3 is CASSSRTSTDTQYF. DNA of the CDR3: TGTGCCAGCAGCTCACGGACCTCCACAGATACGCAGTATTTT. The genes are TRBV9 and TRBJ2-3; D is unresolved. The V gene's germline CDR1 is SGDLS and CDR2 YYNGEE. The CDR3 contains 14 residues. V gave up 4 bases and J gave up 2 bases, with 11 bases separating them.

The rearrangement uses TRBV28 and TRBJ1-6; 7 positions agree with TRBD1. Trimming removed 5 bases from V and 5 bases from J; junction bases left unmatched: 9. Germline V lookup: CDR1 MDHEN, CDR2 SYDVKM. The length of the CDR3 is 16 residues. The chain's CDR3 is CASSPDRRPNNSPLHF. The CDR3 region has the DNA TGTGCCAGCAGTCCGGACAGGAGACCAAATAATTCACCCCTCCACTTT. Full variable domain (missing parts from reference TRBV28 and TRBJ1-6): DVKVTQSSRYLVKRTGEKVFLECVQDMDHENMFWYRQDPGLGLRLIYFSYDVKMKEKGDIPEGYSVSREKKERFSLILESASTNQTSMYLCASSPDRRPNNSPLHFGNGTRLTVT.

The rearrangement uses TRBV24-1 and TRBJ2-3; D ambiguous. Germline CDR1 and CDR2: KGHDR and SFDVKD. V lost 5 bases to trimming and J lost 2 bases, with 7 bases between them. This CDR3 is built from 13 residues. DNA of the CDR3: TGTGCCACCAGTGCAAGGGTCACAGATACGCAGTATTTT. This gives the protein CATSARVTDTQYF.

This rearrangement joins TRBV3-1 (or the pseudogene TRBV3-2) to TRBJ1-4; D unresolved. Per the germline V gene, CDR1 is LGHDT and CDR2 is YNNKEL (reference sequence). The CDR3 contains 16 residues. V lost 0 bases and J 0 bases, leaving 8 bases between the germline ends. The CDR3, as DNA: TGTGCCAGCAGCCAAGATCGGTCCGCAACTAATGAAAAACTGTTTTTT. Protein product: CASSQDRSATNEKLFF.

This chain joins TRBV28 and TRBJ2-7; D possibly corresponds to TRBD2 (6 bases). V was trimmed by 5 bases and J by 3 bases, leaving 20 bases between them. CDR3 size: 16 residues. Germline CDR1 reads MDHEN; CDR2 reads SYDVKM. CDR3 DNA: TGTGCCAGCAGTCCGATGGGTCTAGCGCACGACTACGAGCAGTACTTC. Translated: CASSPMGLAHDYEQYF.

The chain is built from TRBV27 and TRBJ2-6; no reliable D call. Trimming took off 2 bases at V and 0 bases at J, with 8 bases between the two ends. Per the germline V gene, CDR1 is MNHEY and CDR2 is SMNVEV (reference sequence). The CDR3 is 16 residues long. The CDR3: CASSLAVSSGANVLTF. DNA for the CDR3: TGTGCCAGCAGTTTAGCGGTATCCTCTGGGGCCAACGTCCTGACTTTC. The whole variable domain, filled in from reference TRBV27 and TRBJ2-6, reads EAQVTQNPRYLITVTGKKLTVTCSQNMNHEYMSWYRQDPGLGLRQIYYSMNVEVTDKGDVPEGYKVSRKEKRNFPLILESPSPNQTSLYFCASSLAVSSGANVLTFGAGSRLTVL.

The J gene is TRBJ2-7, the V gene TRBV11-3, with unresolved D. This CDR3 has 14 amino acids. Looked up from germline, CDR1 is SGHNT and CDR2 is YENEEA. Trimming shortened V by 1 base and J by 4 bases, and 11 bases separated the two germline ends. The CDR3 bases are TGTGCCAGCAGCTTAGGACCAGCCAGATACGAGCAGTACTTC. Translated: CASSLGPARYEQYF.

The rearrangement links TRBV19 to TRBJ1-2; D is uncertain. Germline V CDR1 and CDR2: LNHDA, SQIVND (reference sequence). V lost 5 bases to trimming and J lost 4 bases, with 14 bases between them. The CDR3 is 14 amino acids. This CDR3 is CASSPMILTYGYTF. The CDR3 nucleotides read TGTGCCAGTAGTCCGATGATCTTAACCTATGGCTACACCTTC.

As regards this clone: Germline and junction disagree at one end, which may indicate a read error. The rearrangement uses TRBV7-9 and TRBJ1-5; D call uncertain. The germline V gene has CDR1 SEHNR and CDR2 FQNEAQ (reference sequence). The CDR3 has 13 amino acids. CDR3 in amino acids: CASSQWDGQIGNF. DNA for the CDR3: TGTGCCAGCAGCCAATGGGATGGGCAGATCGGGAATTTT.

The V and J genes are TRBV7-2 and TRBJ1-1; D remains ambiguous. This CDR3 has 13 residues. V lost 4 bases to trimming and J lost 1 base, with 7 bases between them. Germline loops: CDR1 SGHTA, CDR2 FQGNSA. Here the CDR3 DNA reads TGTGCCAGCAGCTCCCGACAGAACACTGAAGCTTTCTTT. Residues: CASSSRQNTEAFF.

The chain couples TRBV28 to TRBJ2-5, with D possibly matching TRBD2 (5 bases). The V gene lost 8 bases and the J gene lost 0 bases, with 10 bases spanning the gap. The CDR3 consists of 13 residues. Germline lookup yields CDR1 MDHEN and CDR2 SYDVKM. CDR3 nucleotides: TGTGCCAGCCTTACCGGGGACCAAGAGACCCAGTACTTC. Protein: CASLTGDQETQYF. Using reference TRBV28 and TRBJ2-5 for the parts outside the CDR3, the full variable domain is DVKVTQSSRYLVKRTGEKVFLECVQDMDHENMFWYRQDPGLGLRLIYFSYDVKMKEKGDIPEGYSVSREKKERFSLILESASTNQTSMYLCASLTGDQETQYFGPGTRLLVL.

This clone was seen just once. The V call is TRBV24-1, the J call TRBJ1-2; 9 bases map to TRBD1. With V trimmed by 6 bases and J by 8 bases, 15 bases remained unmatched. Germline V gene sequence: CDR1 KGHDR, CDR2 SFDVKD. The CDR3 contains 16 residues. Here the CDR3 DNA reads TGTGCCACCAGTTGGTCAACTGGGACAGGGTTTTTCGGCTACACCTTC. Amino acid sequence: CATSWSTGTGFFGYTF.

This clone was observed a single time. The CDR3 DNA is TGCGCCAGCAGTGTCGGACAGGGCGGGGATTCACCCCTCCACTTT. Its translation: CASSVGQGGDSPLHF. V is TRBV10-1 and J is TRBJ1-6; 8 bases fit TRBD1. The junction had 7 bases not matched to a gene; V was cut back by 4 bases and J by 8 bases. The CDR3 spans 15 residues. Germline lookup yields CDR1 WNHNN and CDR2 SYGVQD (reference sequence).

The CDR3 loop is CASSAAGVNNEQFF. As DNA, the CDR3 is TGTGCCAGCAGCGCGGCGGGAGTAAACAATGAGCAGTTCTTC. The chain joins TRBV9 to TRBJ2-1; 7 bases are a match to TRBD2. The CDR3 sequence is 14 residues long. Trimming at V came to 3 bases and at J to 5 bases, leaving 5 bases not matched to a gene. From germline, CDR1 is SGDLS and CDR2 YYNGEE.

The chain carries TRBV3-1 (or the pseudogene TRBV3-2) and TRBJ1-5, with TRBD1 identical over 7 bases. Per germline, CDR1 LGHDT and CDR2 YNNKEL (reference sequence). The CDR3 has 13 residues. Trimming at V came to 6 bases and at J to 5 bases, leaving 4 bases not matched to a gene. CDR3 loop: CASSLQGDQPQHF. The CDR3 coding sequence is TGTGCCAGCAGTCTTCAGGGGGATCAGCCCCAGCATTTT.

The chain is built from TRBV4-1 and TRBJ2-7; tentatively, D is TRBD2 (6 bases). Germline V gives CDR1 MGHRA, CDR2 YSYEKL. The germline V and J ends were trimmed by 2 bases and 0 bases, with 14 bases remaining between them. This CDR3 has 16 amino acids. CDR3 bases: TGCGCCAGCAGCCAATTTCCCGGGGGTAGCTCCTACGAGCAGTACTTC. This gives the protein CASSQFPGGSSYEQYF.